Shown below are 22 T cell receptor beta chains from a single sample sequenced in a study of shared clonotypes between healthy human individuals. Method: immunoSEQ multiplex PCR; TCRdb's copy keeps in-frame clones and lacks some. The table has approximately 720,000 clones, roughly nine tenths seen once. CD45RO-negative CD8 cells positively selected for CCR7 made up the naive population, which excluded terminally differentiated effector memory CD45RA+ cells. The sequencing sample was made of naive CD8+ T cells sorted from blood. The receptors derive from a man aged 25-40 years in good health.

This sequence joins TRBV2 and TRBJ1-5; the D is unclear. The V and J ends lost 5 bases and 4 bases respectively, with 15 bases between them. Germline V gene lookup returns CDR1 SNHLY and CDR2 FYNNEI. The CDR3 sequence is 15 residues long. CDR3 amino acids: CASSTRRGSNQPQHF. In DNA, the CDR3 is TGTGCCAGCAGTACCCGTAGAGGGTCTAATCAGCCCCAGCATTTT. The whole variable domain, filled in from reference TRBV2 and TRBJ1-5, reads EPEVTQTPSHQVTQMGQEVILRCVPISNHLYFYWYRQILGQKVEFLVSFYNNEISEKSEIFDDQFSVERPDGSNFTLKIRSTKLEDSAMYFCASSTRRGSNQPQHFGDGTRLSIL.

The chain joins TRBV9 to TRBJ2-2, with 12 nucleotides matching TRBD2. The CDR3 contains 16 residues. V was clipped by 3 bases and J by 7 bases; unmatched bases: 7. Looked up from germline, CDR1 is SGDLS and CDR2 is YYNGEE. CDR3 region: CASSASGREYGGELFF. CDR3 DNA sequence: TGTGCCAGCAGCGCTAGCGGGAGGGAGTACGGCGGGGAGCTGTTTTTT.

CDR3 protein: CASRGILTETQYF. Written as DNA, the CDR3 is TGTGCCAGTAGGGGAATTCTCACGGAGACCCAGTACTTC. This chain connects TRBV19 to TRBJ2-5; D gene ambiguous. There are 13 residues in the CDR3. Trimming cost V 6 bases and J 5 bases, with 13 bases left between them. Germline V CDR1 and CDR2: LNHDA, SQIVND (reference sequence). The variable domain in full, completed from reference TRBV19 and TRBJ2-5, reads DGGITQSPKYLFRKEGQNVTLSCEQNLNHDAMYWYRQDPGQGLRLIYYSQIVNDFQKGDIAEGYSVSREKKESFPLTVTSAQKNPTAFYLCASRGILTETQYFGPGTRLLVL.

The chain joins TRBV27 to TRBJ2-2, with D unresolved. There are 13 residues in the CDR3. V gave up 6 bases and J gave up 1 base, with 6 bases separating them. Germline V CDR1 and CDR2: MNHEY, SMNVEV (reference sequence). CDR3 in amino acids: CASRGKNTGELFF. Written as DNA, the CDR3 is TGTGCCAGCAGGGGGAAGAACACCGGGGAGCTGTTTTTT.

For this clone: Additional DNA sequences in this sample encode the identical CDR3. The rearrangement joins TRBV6-1 to TRBJ2-7, with 8 bases aligning to TRBD1. J was trimmed by 3 bases and V by 3 bases; bases with no gene match: 1. CDR3 length equals 13 residues. The germline CDR1 and CDR2 sequences are MNHNS and SASEGT. The CDR3 DNA reads as TGTGCCAGCAGTGATGACAGGGGCTACGAGCAGTACTTC. Residues: CASSDDRGYEQYF.

The gene calls are TRBV5-1 and TRBJ2-1; TRBD2 is a possible D gene (6 bases). V lost 1 base and J lost 9, with 11 bases in between. The CDR3 has 13 amino acids. The V gene's germline CDR1 is SGHRS and CDR2 YFSETQ. For the CDR3, the DNA is TGCGCCAGCAGCTTGTGGGGGGACGCTGAGCAGTTCTTC. Its protein is CASSLWGDAEQFF.

This clone showed up just once. This chain joins TRBV6-5 and TRBJ2-1; TRBD2 agrees at 14 bases. The CDR3 is made up of 15 amino acids. Germline lookup yields CDR1 MNHEY and CDR2 SVGAGI. Trimming removed 2 bases from V and 8 bases from J; junction bases left unmatched: 2. Here the CDR3 reads CASSYGTSGSYEQFF. The CDR3 region has the DNA TGTGCCAGCAGTTACGGGACTAGCGGGAGCTATGAGCAGTTCTTC.

This chain links TRBV27 with TRBJ2-7, with 12 bases lining up with TRBD2. Germline CDR1 and CDR2: MNHEY and SMNVEV (reference sequence). CDR3 length: 14 residues. V shed 4 bases and J 9 bases; nucleotides not matched to a gene: 7. This chain's CDR3 is CASSSRLAGDRQYF. Here the CDR3 DNA reads TGTGCCAGCAGTTCCCGACTAGCGGGAGATCGGCAGTACTTC.

Worth noting for this clone: Other DNA sequences in this sample translate to the same CDR3. V is TRBV4-3 and J is TRBJ2-7; TRBD2 agrees at 13 bases. The V and J ends lost 1 base and 3 bases, in that order; junction bases with no gene match: 0. CDR3 length: 15 amino acids. The germline CDR1 and CDR2 sequences are LGHNA and YSLEER. CDR3 in amino acids: CASSQGLAGGYEQYF. The CDR3 bases are TGCGCCAGCAGCCAAGGACTAGCGGGAGGCTACGAGCAGTACTTC.

The chain has TRBV7-8 and TRBJ1-1; no clear D gene. Germline V lookup: CDR1 SGHVS, CDR2 FQNEAQ. The CDR3 is 14 residues long. Trimming removed 1 base from V and 4 bases from J, with 10 bases in between. The chain's CDR3 is CASSLGVTRTEAFF. The DNA of the CDR3 is TGTGCCAGCAGCTTAGGGGTGACGCGCACTGAAGCTTTCTTT.

The chain has TRBV14 and TRBJ2-1; D is unresolved. CDR1 SGHDN and CDR2 FVKESK come from the germline V gene. V was pared by 3 bases and J by 6 bases, with 12 bases between. CDR3 length equals 14 residues. DNA for the CDR3: TGTGCCAGCAGCCAGGGATATAGGCTCAATGAGCAGTTCTTC. This codes for CASSQGYRLNEQFF.

This chain joins TRBV27 and TRBJ1-1; D call uncertain. CDR1 is MNHEY, CDR2 SMNVEV, per germline (reference sequence). This CDR3 is built from 13 residues. V shed 1 base and J shed 3 bases, with 6 bases lying between them. CDR3 in amino acids: CASSLFRHTEAFF. In DNA form, the CDR3 reads TGTGCCAGCAGTTTATTTCGGCACACTGAAGCTTTCTTT.

This chain links TRBV14 with TRBJ2-3; weak D call: TRBD2 (6 bases). The germline gives CDR1 SGHDN, CDR2 FVKESK. The CDR3 consists of 15 residues. V lost 1 base, J lost 2 bases, and 10 bases lay in between. CDR3 region: CASSQVWGDTDTQYF. The CDR3 nucleotides are TGTGCCAGCAGCCAAGTATGGGGGGACACAGATACGCAGTATTTT.

CDR3 protein: CASSLGTGNSEQYF. The CDR3 bases are TGTGCCAGCAGCTTAGGGACAGGTAATAGCGAGCAGTACTTC. V usage is TRBV7-3 and J usage is TRBJ2-7; 8 nucleotides agree with TRBD1. V lost 2 bases and J lost 6; bases outside the gene matches: 6. In germline, CDR1 is SGHTA, CDR2 FQGTGA. There are 14 residues in the CDR3.

The CDR3 bases are TGTGCCAGCAGCTTCGGGACAGGGTTTACCGGGGAGCTGTTTTTT. Translation gives CASSFGTGFTGELFF. The rearrangement links TRBV7-6 to TRBJ2-2, with 9 bases identical to TRBD1. The CDR3 covers 15 residues. CDR1 SGHVS and CDR2 FNYEAQ come from the germline V gene. The V gene end was trimmed by 3 bases and the J gene end by 5 bases; junction bases not matched to a gene: 4.

V is TRBV18 and J is TRBJ2-7; D may be TRBD1 (6 bases). Per the germline V gene, CDR1 is KGHSH and CDR2 is LQKENI. With 5 bases removed from V and 7 bases from J, the gap between germline ends came to 18 bases. The CDR3 contains 14 residues. Written as DNA, the CDR3 is TGTGCCAGCTCATGGGGGCGAGAAAGGGAAGAGCAGTACTTC. Encoded protein: CASSWGREREEQYF.

This clone was recorded only once. V is TRBV11-2 and J is TRBJ2-5; 11 nucleotides align to TRBD1. The CDR3 loop spans 16 amino acids. The trim removed 4 bases at V and 5 bases at J, leaving 9 bases unmatched. Germline values: CDR1 SGHAT, CDR2 FQNNGV. The CDR3: CASSSPNGTGGETQYF. The CDR3 region has the DNA TGTGCCAGCAGCTCCCCAAACGGGACAGGGGGGGAGACCCAGTACTTC. Complete variable domain (other parts from reference TRBV11-2 and TRBJ2-5): EAGVAQSPRYKIIEKRQSVAFWCNPISGHATLYWYQQILGQGPKLLIQFQNNGVVDDSQLPKDRFSAERLKGVDSTLKIQPAKLEDSAVYLCASSSPNGTGGETQYFGPGTRLLVL.

The genes are TRBV7-3 and TRBJ2-7; D gene uncertain. Trimming took off 5 bases at V and 2 bases at J, with 10 bases between the two ends. Per the germline V gene, CDR1 is SGHTA and CDR2 is FQGTGA. This CDR3 has 13 amino acids. The CDR3 sequence is CASSPFPAYEQYF. In DNA, the CDR3 is TGTGCCAGCAGCCCGTTCCCGGCCTACGAGCAGTACTTC.

CDR3 region: CASSWSGDTQYF. In DNA form, the CDR3 reads TGTGCCAGCAGCTGGTCCGGTGATACGCAGTATTTT. The chain links TRBV7-9 to TRBJ2-3; D ambiguous. The germline V and J ends were trimmed by 4 bases and 6 bases, with 8 bases remaining between them. Germline values: CDR1 SEHNR, CDR2 FQNEAQ (reference sequence). This CDR3 contains 12 residues.

The chain is built from TRBV7-9 and TRBJ1-4; D call uncertain. Germline loops: CDR1 SEHNR, CDR2 FQNEAQ (reference sequence). The CDR3 has 16 amino acids. V lost 5 bases to trimming and J lost 4 bases, with 17 bases between them. CDR3 nucleotides: TGTGCCAGCAGCCTAGACCCGCGAGCCGTTAATGAAAAACTGTTTTTT. Amino acid sequence: CASSLDPRAVNEKLFF.

The chain joins TRBV7-9 to TRBJ2-1; 9 bases agree with TRBD2. The germline V gene encodes CDR1 SEHNR and CDR2 FQNEAQ (reference sequence). J gave up 0 bases and V 11 bases, and 11 bases lay outside the gene matches. The CDR3 sequence is 16 residues long. The CDR3 region has the DNA TGTGCCGCCAGTGGGCGGGAGGGGTCCTCCTACAATGAGCAGTTCTTC. Encoded protein: CAASGREGSSYNEQFF.

J is TRBJ2-1 and V is TRBV28; D is possibly TRBD2 (6 bases). The germline gives CDR1 MDHEN, CDR2 SYDVKM. The CDR3 loop spans 18 amino acids. Trimming took 3 bases from V and 0 from J, leaving 18 bases between them. In DNA form, the CDR3 reads TGTGCCAGCAGTTTTCTTTCCTCTCGCGGGGTCTCCTACAATGAGCAGTTCTTC. It specifies CASSFLSSRGVSYNEQFF.